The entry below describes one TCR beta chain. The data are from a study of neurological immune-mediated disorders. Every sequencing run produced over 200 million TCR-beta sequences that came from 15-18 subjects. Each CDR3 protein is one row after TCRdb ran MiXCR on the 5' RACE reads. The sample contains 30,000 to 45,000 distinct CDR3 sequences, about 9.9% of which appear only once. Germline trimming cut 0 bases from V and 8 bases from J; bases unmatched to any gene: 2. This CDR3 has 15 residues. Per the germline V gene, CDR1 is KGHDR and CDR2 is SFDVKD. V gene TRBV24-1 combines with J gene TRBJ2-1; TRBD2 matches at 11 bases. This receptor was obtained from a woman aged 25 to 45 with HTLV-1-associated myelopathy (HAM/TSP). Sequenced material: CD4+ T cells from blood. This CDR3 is CATSDLTSGSYEQFF. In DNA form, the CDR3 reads TGTGCCACCAGTGATTTGACTAGCGGGAGCTATGAGCAGTTCTTC.